The 2 T cell receptor beta chains listed next were all sequenced from one sample in a study of early T cells in non-severe SARS-CoV-2 infection (dated by TCRdb to 2020 to 2022). The library was generated by 5' RACE. Sequencing instrument: NextSeq 500. Using fastp at Q25 and MiXCR, TCRdb reprocessed the public reads and kept productive beta chains. Each CDR3 protein appears once, grouped with its most common genes and DNA. This sample is represented by nearly 80,000 distinct CDR3 sequences; about 13% of them were singletons. Around 1.1% of the sample goes to the ten largest clones. Specimen: whole blood. All receptors derive from an adult who was a healthcare worker with PCR-confirmed SARS-CoV-2 infection or an uninfected control (not recorded which).

The gene calls are TRBV3-1 and TRBJ1-4; D is unclear. Per germline, CDR1 LGHDT and CDR2 YNNKEL (reference sequence). The V gene lost 4 bases and the J gene lost 0 bases, with 12 bases spanning the gap. This CDR3 has 16 residues. The CDR3: CASSPNSPATNEKLFF. The CDR3 DNA is TGTGCCAGCAGCCCCAACAGTCCTGCAACTAATGAAAAACTGTTTTTT.

This clonotype was picked up many times. V gene TRBV30 combines with J gene TRBJ1-4, with D unresolved. Germline values: CDR1 GTSNPN, CDR2 SVGIG (reference sequence). The CDR3 is 13 residues long. Trimming shortened V by 5 bases and J by 0 bases, and 7 bases separated the two germline ends. As DNA, the CDR3 is TGTGCCTGGGCCCGGGCAACTAATGAAAAACTGTTTTTT. This encodes CAWARATNEKLFF.